This TCR beta chain was identified during a study of T cell changes during pregnancy in multiple sclerosis. Libraries were prepared by immunoSEQ multiplex PCR; TCRdb keeps only in-frame clonotypes and omits some of them. The table shows about 39,000 clones, with approximately 94% occurring only once. The V end was cut by 3 bases, the J end by 0 bases, with 8 bases between. CDR3 length equals 14 residues. The germline CDR1 and CDR2 sequences are KGHSH and LQKENI. Sequenced material: CD4+ T cells from peripheral blood mononuclear cells, taken after pregnancy. The sequence derives from a female donor with multiple sclerosis, enrolled in a pregnancy study. The V and J genes are TRBV18 and TRBJ2-5, with D hard to call. The CDR3 DNA reads as TGTGCCAGCTCACCCCGACACGACCAAGAGACCCAGTACTTC. Its translation: CASSPRHDQETQYF. Full variable domain (outside the CDR3, taken from reference TRBV18 and TRBJ2-5): NAGVMQNPRHLVRRRGQEARLRCSPMKGHSHVYWYRQLPEEGLKFMVYLQKENIIDESGMPKERFSAEFPKEGPSILRIQQVVRGDSAAYFCASSPRHDQETQYFGPGTRLLVL.